This TCR beta chain was identified in a study of T cells in Graves' hyperthyroidism and ophthalmopathy. Using RNA transcripts as the source, TCR beta CDR3 regions were amplified. First-round RT-PCR of the TCR CDR3 relied on the HTBI primer set. TCRdb processed the multiplex PCR reads anew with MiXCR; each CDR3 protein has one entry. The sample comprises over 450,000 distinct CDR3 sequences, about 15% of which are singletons, and over 15% rests with the top ten. Turning to this clonotype: Germline is not matched at one junction end, which may reflect a read error.

Germline V CDR1 and CDR2: SSHAT, FNYEAQ (reference sequence). The CDR3 spans 13 residues. Input material: blood. The V and J genes are TRBV7-7 and TRBJ2-1; perhaps TRBD1 as D (9 bases). The receptor was derived from a woman under 30 with Graves' hyperthyroidism. This CDR3 reads CASSLAGTGEQFF. In DNA form, the CDR3 reads TGTGCTAGCAGCTTAGCGGGGACAGGGGAGCAGTTCTTC.